A single sample is the source of the 21 T cell receptor beta chains below, sequenced in a study of cytomegalovirus exposure and HLA in healthy donors. Both 60 Vbeta primers and 13 Jbeta primers went into the PCR. Clones were sequenced by immunoSEQ multiplex PCR, and TCRdb holds only the in-frame ones, with some missing. The top ten clones hold approximately 23% of a sample with 65,000 to 85,000 clones, around 10% of them seen once. The sequenced sample was PBMCs. The receptors shown here come from a man in his sixties in good health and CMV-seropositive.

In its sample, this clone was seen many times. The rearrangement joins TRBV6-5 to TRBJ1-1; D unclear. Looked up from germline, CDR1 is MNHEY and CDR2 is SVGAGI. CDR3 length: 13 residues. The V end was cut by 2 bases, the J end by 0 bases, with 4 bases between. In DNA form, the CDR3 reads TGTGCCAGCAGTTACAACTTGAACACTGAAGCTTTCTTT. The encoded protein is CASSYNLNTEAFF.

This clone was seen only a few times. The genes are TRBV13 and TRBJ2-7; 9 bases map to TRBD1. CDR3 length: 15 amino acids. Trimming took 4 bases from V and 3 from J; bases not matched to a gene: 7. Germline CDR1 reads PRHDT; CDR2 reads FYEKMQ (reference sequence). CDR3 sequence (DNA): TGTGCCAGCAGCTCCCTCAAGACAGGGGGCTACGAGCAGTACGTC. Amino acid sequence: CASSSLKTGGYEQYV.

V is TRBV2 and J is TRBJ2-5; 10 nucleotides align to TRBD2. The V gene end was trimmed by 6 bases and the J gene end by 3 bases; junction bases not matched to a gene: 4. The CDR3 totals 14 residues. Germline lookup yields CDR1 SNHLY and CDR2 FYNNEI. The CDR3 protein is CASRSLAGEETQYF. CDR3 sequence (DNA): TGTGCCAGCAGGTCCCTAGCGGGAGAAGAGACCCAGTACTTC.

This chain joins TRBV28 and TRBJ2-7, with 8 bases matching TRBD2. Trimming at V came to 3 bases and at J to 7 bases, leaving 11 bases not matched to a gene. Germline CDR1 and CDR2: MDHEN and SYDVKM. CDR3 length equals 15 residues. The CDR3 loop is CASSFPTSGYREQYF. CDR3 DNA: TGTGCCAGCAGTTTTCCCACTAGCGGATACCGGGAGCAGTACTTC.

The chain joins TRBV5-1 to TRBJ1-2; D may be TRBD1 (5 bases). The CDR3 runs to 13 residues. Germline V gene sequence: CDR1 SGHRS, CDR2 YFSETQ. V dropped 0 bases and J dropped 7 bases, with 10 bases sitting between them. CDR3 loop: CASSLEGVSGYTF. CDR3 DNA: TGCGCCAGCAGCTTGGAAGGGGTCAGTGGCTACACCTTC.

The chain couples TRBV5-1 to TRBJ2-1; TRBD2 is a possible D gene (6 bases). The CDR3 sequence is 15 residues long. Per germline, CDR1 SGHRS and CDR2 YFSETQ. Trimming left V 1 base short and J 2 bases short, with 10 bases between. In DNA, the CDR3 is TGCGCCAGCAGCTTGCAATTAGCGGCCTACAATGAGCAGTTCTTC. It is translated as CASSLQLAAYNEQFF.

This rearrangement joins TRBV19 to TRBJ2-3; no firm D call. V gave up 10 bases and J gave up 6 bases, with 11 bases separating them. CDR1 LNHDA and CDR2 SQIVND come from the germline V gene (reference sequence). There are 11 residues in the CDR3. The CDR3 DNA follows: TGTGCCACTGAGATACGGGATACGCAGTATTTT. Amino acid sequence: CATEIRDTQYF.

The chain couples TRBV2 to TRBJ1-5; TRBD1 is a possible D gene (5 bases). The CDR3 runs 14 residues. V gave up 2 bases and J gave up 6 bases, with 11 bases separating them. Germline-derived CDR1 and CDR2 are SNHLY and FYNNEI. CDR3 sequence (DNA): TGTGCCAGCAGTGAAACAGGAAAGGCTCAGCCCCAGCATTTT. It specifies CASSETGKAQPQHF.

The CDR3 bases are TGTGCCAGCCAGCGGGAGCTCGCAGATACGCAGTATTTT. Protein product: CASQRELADTQYF. The chain recombines TRBV18 with TRBJ2-3; 8 positions match TRBD2. V was pared by 8 bases and J by 4 bases, with 5 bases of the junction left unmatched. The germline V gene encodes CDR1 KGHSH and CDR2 LQKENI. The CDR3 extends over 13 amino acids.

This clone has a handful of counts. The rearrangement joins TRBV28 to TRBJ1-2; TRBD1 matches at 9 bases. The CDR3 has 15 residues. The V and J ends lost 2 bases and 8 bases, in that order; junction bases with no gene match: 9. Germline CDR1 is MDHEN and CDR2 is SYDVKM. CDR3 loop: CASSLGTGYRRGYTF. DNA of the CDR3: TGTGCCAGCAGTTTAGGGACAGGGTATAGAAGGGGCTACACCTTC.

V is TRBV10-3 and J is TRBJ2-7, with D possibly being TRBD2 (6 bases). The CDR3 totals 14 residues. CDR1 and CDR2 from the germline V gene are ENHRY and SYGVKD. Between the trimmed V and J ends, which lost 7 bases and 5 bases, there was a span of 18 bases. The CDR3 reads CAINPGATGDEQYF. In DNA, the CDR3 is TGTGCCATCAATCCGGGCGCCACGGGAGACGAGCAGTACTTC.

The chain links TRBV7-5 to TRBJ2-2; no DNA check was done on the table's D call, TRBD2. TRBV7-5 is annotated as a pseudogene. The CDR3 has 20 residues. DNA of the CDR3: TGTGCCAGAAGTCCAAAGGGCGGACTAGCGGGAGGGTGGAACACCGGGGAGCTGTTTTTT. Its protein product is CARSPKGGLAGGWNTGELFF.

This clone has just a few counts. V and J are TRBV14 and TRBJ2-2, with TRBD1 matching 8 bases. This CDR3 region has 14 residues. Germline CDR1 reads SGHDN; CDR2 reads FVKESK. With 8 bases clipped from V and 4 bases from J, the junction kept 6 bases outside the gene matches. CDR3 sequence (DNA): TGTGCCAGCCGGACAGGGATGTCCACCGGGGAGCTGTTTTTT. Its translation: CASRTGMSTGELFF.

This chain uses TRBV2 with TRBJ2-5, with a tentative D call TRBD1 (5 bases). The CDR3 has 14 amino acids. Germline V lookup: CDR1 SNHLY, CDR2 FYNNEI. V gave up 7 bases and J gave up 5 bases, with 17 bases separating them. CDR3 nucleotide sequence: TGTGCCAGCACCCTCAGGCAGGGATGGGAGACCCAGTACTTC. This encodes CASTLRQGWETQYF.

The chain combines TRBV7-8 with TRBJ2-5; D possibly corresponds to TRBD1 (5 bases). The germline V gene encodes CDR1 SGHVS and CDR2 FQNEAQ. The CDR3 covers 13 residues. V was shortened by 6 bases and J by 4 bases, with 12 bases between the two germline ends. CDR3 nucleotides: TGTGCCAGCAGGATCAGGGTTCCAGAGACCCAGTACTTC. Amino acid sequence: CASRIRVPETQYF.

This clone was observed a handful of times. This chain connects TRBV5-8 to TRBJ2-1; possible D gene TRBD2, 6 bases. Germline V gene lookup returns CDR1 SGHTS and CDR2 YDEGEE. The V and J ends lost 5 bases and 12 bases respectively, with 15 bases between them. The CDR3 consists of 12 residues. CDR3 in amino acids: CASSSGPGGQFF. Here the CDR3 DNA reads TGTGCCAGCAGTTCTGGGCCCGGGGGGCAGTTCTTC. The variable domain in full, completed from reference TRBV5-8 and TRBJ2-1, reads EAGVTQSPTHLIKTRGQQATLRCSPISGHTSVYWYQQALGLGLQFLLWYDEGEERNRGNFPPRFSGRQFPNYSSELNVNALELEDSALYLCASSSGPGGQFFGPGTRLTVL.

The rearrangement joins TRBV9 to TRBJ1-5; D is unclear. CDR3 size: 14 residues. Trimming removed 3 bases from V and 0 bases from J, with 7 bases in between. Germline-derived CDR1 and CDR2 are SGDLS and YYNGEE. Written as DNA, the CDR3 is TGTGCCAGCAGCGGGGCCGATAGCAATCAGCCCCAGCATTTT. Residues: CASSGADSNQPQHF.

The chain is built from TRBV11-2 and TRBJ1-4; D remains ambiguous. The V and J ends lost 1 base and 3 bases respectively, with 9 bases between them. Germline CDR1 reads SGHAT; CDR2 reads FQNNGV. The CDR3 totals 15 residues. The DNA of the CDR3 is TGTGCCAGCAGCTTAGGTGTATCGGCTAATGAAAAACTGTTTTTT. Protein product: CASSLGVSANEKLFF.

This clone was counted between two and nine times. The chain carries TRBV7-9 and TRBJ1-1; D is unresolved. Germline V gives CDR1 SEHNR, CDR2 FQNEAQ (reference sequence). This CDR3 has 12 residues. Trimming stripped 5 bases from V and 3 bases from J, with 7 bases between. The CDR3 sequence: CASSQRDTEAFF. The CDR3 nucleotides are TGTGCCAGCAGCCAGAGGGACACTGAAGCTTTCTTT. Drawing the rest from reference TRBV7-9 and TRBJ1-1, the complete variable domain is DTGVSQNPRHKITKRGQNVTFRCDPISEHNRLYWYRQTLGQGPEFLTYFQNEAQLEKSRLLSDRFSAERPKGSFSTLEIQRTEQGDSAMYLCASSQRDTEAFFGQGTRLTVV.

On this clone itself: Other DNA sequences within the sample encode an identical CDR3. The gene calls are TRBV2 and TRBJ2-1; the D gene is possibly TRBD2 (6 bases). This CDR3 region has 15 residues. Germline assignment: CDR1 SNHLY and CDR2 FYNNEI. Between the trimmed V and J ends, which lost 6 bases and 2 bases, there was a span of 14 bases. The CDR3 DNA reads as TGTGCCAGCAGCTCACAATCGGGGGCCTACAATGAGCAGTTCTTC. It yields the protein CASSSQSGAYNEQFF.

J is TRBJ2-2 and V is TRBV10-3; TRBD1 is a possible D gene (5 bases). V dropped 0 bases and J dropped 6 bases, with 8 bases sitting between them. In germline, CDR1 is ENHRY, CDR2 SYGVKD. The CDR3 totals 14 residues. CDR3 in amino acids: CAISESEGAGELFF. CDR3 sequence (DNA): TGTGCCATCAGTGAGTCGGAAGGGGCCGGGGAGCTGTTTTTT.